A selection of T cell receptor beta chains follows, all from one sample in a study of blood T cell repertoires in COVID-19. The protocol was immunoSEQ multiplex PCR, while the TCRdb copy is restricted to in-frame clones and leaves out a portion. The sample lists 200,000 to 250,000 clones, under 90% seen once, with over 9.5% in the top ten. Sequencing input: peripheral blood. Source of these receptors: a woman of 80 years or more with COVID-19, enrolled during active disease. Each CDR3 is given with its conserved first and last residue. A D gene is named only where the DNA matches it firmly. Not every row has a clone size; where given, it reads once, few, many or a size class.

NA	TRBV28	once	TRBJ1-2	TGTGCCAGCAGCCCCCATGACCTGGGGCATGGCTACACCTTC	CASSPHDLGHGYTF
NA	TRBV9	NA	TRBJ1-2	TGTGCCAGCAGCGGACAGATCTCTATGATGGGCTACACCTTC	CASSGQISMMGYTF
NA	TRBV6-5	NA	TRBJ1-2	TGTGCCAGCAGTTACTCGAGGAGGGGCTATGGCTACACCTTC	CASSYSRRGYGYTF
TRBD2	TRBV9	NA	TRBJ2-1	TGTGCCAGCAGCGTAGCTCTAGCGGGGGTAGACAATGAGCAGTTCTTC	CASSVALAGVDNEQFF
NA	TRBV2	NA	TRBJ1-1	TGTGCCAGCAGGGGTTTCAGGGATCACGCTTTCTTT	CASRGFRDHAFF
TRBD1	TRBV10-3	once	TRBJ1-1	TGTGCCATCAGTAACAACAGGGGGCTCACTGAAGCTTTCTTT	CAISNNRGLTEAFF
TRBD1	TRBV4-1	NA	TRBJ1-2	TGCGCCAGCAGCCAAGTCGGGACAGGGCCCTATGGCTACACCTTC	CASSQVGTGPYGYTF
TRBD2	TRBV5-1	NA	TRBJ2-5	TGCGCCAGCAGCTTGGAGGGGACTACCCAACCCGAGACCCAGTACTTC	CASSLEGTTQPETQYF
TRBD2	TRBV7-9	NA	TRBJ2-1	TGTGCCAGCAGCCCAGACAATAGCGGGGGGGTTAAAAATGAGCAGTTCTTC	CASSPDNSGGVKNEQFF
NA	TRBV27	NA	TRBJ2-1	TGTGCCAGCCAGATGAGGGGGGGGGTGGAGTTCTTC	CASQMRGGVEFF
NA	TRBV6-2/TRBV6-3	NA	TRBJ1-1	TGTGCCAGCAGTCCGACAGTTATCAACACTGAAGCTTTCTTT	CASSPTVINTEAFF
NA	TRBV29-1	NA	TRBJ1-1	TGCAGCGTTGAACGAGGTGAAGCTTTCTTT	CSVERGEAFF
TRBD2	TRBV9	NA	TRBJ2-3	TGTGCCAGCAGCTCAGCTCCTATAGCGGGGGGCACAGATACGCAGTATTTT	CASSSAPIAGGTDTQYF
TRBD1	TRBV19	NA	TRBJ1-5	TGTGCCAGTAGTATAGAGACAGGGGGAAATCAGCCCCAGCATTTT	CASSIETGGNQPQHF
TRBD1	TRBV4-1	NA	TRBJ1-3	TGCGCCAGCAGCCAAGATCAGGGACAGGGGTACACCATATATTTT	CASSQDQGQGYTIYF
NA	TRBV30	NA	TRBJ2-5	TGTGCCTGGAGTCCTGGACTTCAAGAGACCCAGTACTTC	CAWSPGLQETQYF
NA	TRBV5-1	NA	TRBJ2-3	TGCGCCAGCAGCCCCGGGGGTAGCACAGATACGCAGTATTTT	CASSPGGSTDTQYF
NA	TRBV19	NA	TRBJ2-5	TGTGCCAGTAGGCTGGGGGGGGCGATTCAAGAGACCCAGTACTTC	CASRLGGAIQETQYF
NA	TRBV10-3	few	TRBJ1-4	TGTGCCATCAGGGACCCAGGGGCAACTAATGAAAAACTGTTTTTT	CAIRDPGATNEKLFF
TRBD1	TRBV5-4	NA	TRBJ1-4	TGTGCCAGCAGCCCGGGACAGGGACGGGAAAAACTGTTTTTT	CASSPGQGREKLFF
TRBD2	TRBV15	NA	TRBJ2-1	TGTGCCACCAGCAGAGATAGGCTAGCGGTAAATGAGCAGTTCTTC	CATSRDRLAVNEQFF
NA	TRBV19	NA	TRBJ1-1	TGTGCCAGCACACCCTCTGAAGACACTGAAGCTTTCTTT	CASTPSEDTEAFF
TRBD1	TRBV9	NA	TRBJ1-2	TGTGCCAGCAGCGTAGCGATGGGGCAGGGGGCCGGTGGCTACACCTTC	CASSVAMGQGAGGYTF
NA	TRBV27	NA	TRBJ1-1	TGTGCCAGCAGTTACGGGGGGTGGACTGAAGCTTTCTTT	CASSYGGWTEAFF
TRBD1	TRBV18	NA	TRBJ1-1	TGTGCCAGCTCGCCATTAGCCGGGACAGGAACCATGAACACTGAAGCTTTCTTT	CASSPLAGTGTMNTEAFF
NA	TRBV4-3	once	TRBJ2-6	TGCGCCAGCAGCCAAGGTCGGCAGGGGGGTACATGGGCCAACGTCCTGACTTTC	CASSQGRQGGTWANVLTF
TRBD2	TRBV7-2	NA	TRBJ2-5	TGTGCCAGCAGCTCTCAGCGGGGGGGGGTAGAGACCCAGTACTTC	CASSSQRGGVETQYF
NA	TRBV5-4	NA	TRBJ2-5	TGTGCCAGCAGCTTGGCCCAGGGTCAAGAGACCCAGTACTTC	CASSLAQGQETQYF
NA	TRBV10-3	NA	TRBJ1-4	TGTGCCATCAGTGATGGGCTCGAGGAAAAACTGTTTTTT	CAISDGLEEKLFF
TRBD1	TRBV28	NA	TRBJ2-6	TGTGCCAGCAGACCAGGGGGATCTGGGGCCAACGTCCTGACTTTC	CASRPGGSGANVLTF
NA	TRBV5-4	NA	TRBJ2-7	TGTGCCAGCAGCTTGGGCCAAGCGCGGGGGCCTTCCTCCTACGAGCAGTACTTC	CASSLGQARGPSSYEQYF
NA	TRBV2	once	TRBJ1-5	TGTGCCAGCAGTGGGCAGGGTGGGCCCCAGCATTTT	CASSGQGGPQHF
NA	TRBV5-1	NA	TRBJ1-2	TGCGCCAGCAGCTTGGCCGGGGGTAGTAACTATGGCTACACCTTC	CASSLAGGSNYGYTF
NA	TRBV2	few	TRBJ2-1	TGTGCCAGCAGTGGAGCCTCTTTCAGTTACAATGAGCAGTTCTTC	CASSGASFSYNEQFF
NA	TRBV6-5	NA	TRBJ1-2	TGTGCCAGCACCCGCAGGGGATGGGGCTACACCTTC	CASTRRGWGYTF
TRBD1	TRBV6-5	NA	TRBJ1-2	TGTGCCAGCACTACAGGGGGTGCGAACTATGGCTACACCTTC	CASTTGGANYGYTF
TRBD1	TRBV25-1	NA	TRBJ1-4	TGTGCCAGCAGGGAGACAGGGGTGCATGAAAAACTGTTTTTT	CASRETGVHEKLFF
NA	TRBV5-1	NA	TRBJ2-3	TGCGCCAGCAGCCCCGAGAAGGATACGCAGTATTTT	CASSPEKDTQYF
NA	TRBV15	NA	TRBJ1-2	TGTGCCACCAGCAGAGCCCCTGCGGGGAACTATGGCTACACCTTC	CATSRAPAGNYGYTF
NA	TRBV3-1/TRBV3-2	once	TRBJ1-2	TGTGCCAGCAGCCCCGTAGGGGCCGATGGCTACACCTTC	CASSPVGADGYTF
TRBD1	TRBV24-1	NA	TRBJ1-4	TGTGCCACCAGTGATAACGGACAGGGTAATGAAAAACTGTTTTTT	CATSDNGQGNEKLFF
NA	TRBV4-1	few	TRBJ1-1	TGCGCCAGCAGCTTAGACAGAAGGATTATCAACACTGAAGCTTTCTTT	CASSLDRRIINTEAFF
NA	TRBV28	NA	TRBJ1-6	TGTGCCAGCACCTGGCTACTAAATTCACCCCTCCACTTT	CASTWLLNSPLHF
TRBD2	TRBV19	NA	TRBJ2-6	TGTGCCAGTAGTCCGGCGGGGGGCTCTGGGGCCAACGTCCTGACTTTC	CASSPAGGSGANVLTF
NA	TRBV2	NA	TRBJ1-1	TGTGCCAGCAGTGAAGAGGGGCCGTACACTGAAGCTTTCTTT	CASSEEGPYTEAFF
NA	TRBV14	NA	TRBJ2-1	TGTGCCAGCAGCCAAGGGGCGGGGTGGGCCTACAATGAGCAGTTCTTC	CASSQGAGWAYNEQFF
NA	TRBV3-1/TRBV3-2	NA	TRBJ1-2	TGTGCCAGCAGCCAAGGGCCCTCAGGGTATGGCTACACCTTC	CASSQGPSGYGYTF
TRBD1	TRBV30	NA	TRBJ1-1	TGTGCCTCTCTGGGGCAGGGGGACACTGAAGCTTTCTTT	CASLGQGDTEAFF
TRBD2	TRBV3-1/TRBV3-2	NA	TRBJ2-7	TGTGCCAGCAGCCAGGGGACTAGCGCATACGAGCAGTACTTC	CASSQGTSAYEQYF
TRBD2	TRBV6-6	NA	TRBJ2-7	TGTGCCAGCAGTTCCCCGGGGAGGGTCTACGAGCAGTACTTC	CASSSPGRVYEQYF
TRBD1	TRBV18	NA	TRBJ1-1	TGTGCCAGCTCTCCGGGACAGTCGGTTACTGAAGCTTTCTTT	CASSPGQSVTEAFF
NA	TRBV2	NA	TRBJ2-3	TGTGCCAGCGGGTCCCCGACAGGCGGTGGCACAGATACGCAGTATTTT	CASGSPTGGGTDTQYF
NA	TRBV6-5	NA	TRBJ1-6	TGTGCCACCACGGGAGACCCGGGTTCACCCCTCCACTTT	CATTGDPGSPLHF
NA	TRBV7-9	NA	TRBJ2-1	TGTGCCAGCAGCTTACAGGGAATTCGGAATGAGCAGTTCTTC	CASSLQGIRNEQFF
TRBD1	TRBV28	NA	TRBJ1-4	TGTGCCAGCAGTTCCGGGACAGGTTTCCCTAATGAAAAACTGTTTTTT	CASSSGTGFPNEKLFF
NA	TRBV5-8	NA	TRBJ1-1	TGTGCCAGCAGCTTGAAGAGGGTTATGGGCACTGAAGCTTTCTTT	CASSLKRVMGTEAFF
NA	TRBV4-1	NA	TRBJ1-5	TGCGCCAGCAGCCAAGAAGGAACAGGGATGAATCAGCCCCAGCATTTT	CASSQEGTGMNQPQHF
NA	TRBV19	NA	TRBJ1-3	TGTGCCAGTAACGGCGCAAGACTCTCTGGAAACACCATATATTTT	CASNGARLSGNTIYF
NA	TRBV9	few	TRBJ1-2	TGTGCCAGCAGCCTCGTGCAGGGGTCCGGAGGCTACACCTTC	CASSLVQGSGGYTF
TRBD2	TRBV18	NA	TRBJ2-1	TGTGCCAGCTCGGGACTAGCGGGGGGTTCCTACAATGAGCAGTTCTTC	CASSGLAGGSYNEQFF